This T cell receptor (beta chain) was obtained from a study of CD8 T cells in Susac syndrome. About 0.5 to 1 ug RNA was reverse transcribed with random hexamers. TCRdb fed the immunoSEQ multiplex PCR reads into MiXCR, producing one record per CDR3 protein. This table has roughly 160,000 distinct CDR3 sequences, around 95% appearing once. This TCR derives from a human donor in good health. The sequencing sample was made of CD4+ T cells from PBMCs.

The chain's CDR3 is CASSLVEGHEQYF. The CDR3 coding sequence is TGTGCCAGCAGCTTGGTTGAGGGCCACGAGCAGTACTTC. The V and J genes are TRBV5-6 and TRBJ2-7, with a tentative D call TRBD2 (5 bases). The V gene's germline CDR1 is SGHDT and CDR2 YYEEEE. The CDR3 sequence is 13 residues long. The V and J ends lost 0 bases and 5 bases respectively, with 9 bases between them.